This T cell receptor (beta chain) is drawn from a study of T-cell memory formation after mild COVID-19. V dropped 5 bases and J dropped 7; count of bases not matched to a gene: 9. Per germline, CDR1 KGHDR and CDR2 SFDVKD. CDR3 length: 16 residues. TCRdb called the 5' RACE reads again in MiXCR, with one record for every CDR3 protein. The repertoire holds approximately 570,000 distinct CDR3 sequences, with about a sixth as singletons. V and J are TRBV24-1 and TRBJ2-1; 11 bases are shared with TRBD2. Sequencing was done on a sample of PBMCs or a T cell subset sorted from them (not recorded which). This sequence was found in an adult woman who had mild COVID-19 (a few samples of this study predate the infection). Cell type and time point are not known. For the CDR3, the DNA is TGTGCCACCAGTGGAACTAGCGGGGGCCCGGGGAATGAGCAGTTCTTC. Translation: CATSGTSGGPGNEQFF.